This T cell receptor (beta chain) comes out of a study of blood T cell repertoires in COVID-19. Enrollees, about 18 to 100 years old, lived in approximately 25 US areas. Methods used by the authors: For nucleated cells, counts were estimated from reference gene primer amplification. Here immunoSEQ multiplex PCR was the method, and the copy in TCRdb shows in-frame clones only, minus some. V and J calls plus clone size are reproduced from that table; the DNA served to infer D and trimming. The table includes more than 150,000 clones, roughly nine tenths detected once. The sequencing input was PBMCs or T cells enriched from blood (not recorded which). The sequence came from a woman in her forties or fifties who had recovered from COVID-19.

The CDR3 protein is CASREASGGSYEQYF. For the CDR3, the DNA is TGTGCCAGCAGGGAAGCTAGCGGAGGCTCCTACGAGCAGTACTTC. The chain combines TRBV25-1 with TRBJ2-7; TRBD2 aligns across 7 bases. The V gene end was trimmed by 6 bases and the J gene end by 0 bases; junction bases not matched to a gene: 8. This CDR3 is 15 amino acids long. Per germline, CDR1 MGHDK and CDR2 SYGVNS.